This T cell receptor beta chain is drawn from a study of T cells in Graves' hyperthyroidism and ophthalmopathy. RNA transcripts served as the template for amplifying TCR beta CDR3 regions. In the first-round RT-PCR of the TCR CDR3, the HTBI primer set was used. Each CDR3 protein gets one entry after TCRdb re-called the multiplex PCR reads with MiXCR. The sample holds some 700,000 distinct CDR3 sequences; around 15% are singletons and the top ten take roughly 16%. This clonotype was seen only a few times. From germline, CDR1 is SGHRS and CDR2 YFSETQ. There are 15 residues in the CDR3. J was trimmed by 3 bases and V by 4 bases; bases with no gene match: 10.

The sequence derives from a man aged 45-65 years with Graves' hyperthyroidism. The chain carries TRBV5-1 and TRBJ2-7; 7 bases line up with TRBD1. Sequenced: blood. CDR3 bases: TGCGCCAGCAGCCCGGACAGGCCTGTACTCTACGAGCAGTACTTC. This encodes CASSPDRPVLYEQYF.